This is a list of T cell receptor beta chains from one sample in a study of T cells in Graves' hyperthyroidism and ophthalmopathy. TCRdb itself ran the multiplex PCR reads through MiXCR, one entry per CDR3 protein. The repertoire holds 300,000 to 450,000 distinct CDR3 sequences, with less than 15% as singletons. Sequencing was carried out using blood. The receptors were sampled from a woman under 30 with Graves' hyperthyroidism. Both conserved end residues are part of each CDR3. A D gene is named only where the DNA matches it firmly. Only some rows state a clone size, as once, few, many or a class for expanded clones.

d_call	v_call	j_call	cdr3_length	clone_size	cdr3_nt	cdr3_aa
TRBD1	TRBV27	TRBJ1-6	15	NA	TGTGCCAGCAGTTACAGGGGGCCCTATAATTCACCCCTCCACTTT	CASSYRGPYNSPLHF
NA	TRBV19	TRBJ2-2	14	few	TGTGCCAGTAGCCGCGGGTCGAACACCGGGGAGCTGTTTTTT	CASSRGSNTGELFF
NA	TRBV30	TRBJ2-5	14	many	TGTGCCTGGAGGCCAGCGTGGCGCCAAGAGACCCAGTACTTC	CAWRPAWRQETQYF
TRBD1	TRBV6-2/TRBV6-3	TRBJ1-5	14	many	TGTGCCACCGCAGACAGGGACAGCCCGAGGCCCCAGCATTTT	CATADRDSPRPQHF
NA	TRBV19	TRBJ2-1	14	NA	TGTGCCAGTAGCGGGAGTGAAATGTACGTGGAGCAGTTCTTC	CASSGSEMYVEQFF
NA	TRBV18	TRBJ2-7	13	NA	TGTGCCAGCTCACCGGAGGGGTTTCTCGAGCAGTACTTC	CASSPEGFLEQYF
NA	TRBV20-1	TRBJ1-3	13	many	TGCAGTGCTAGAAGACTTTCTTCAAACACCATATATTTT	CSARRLSSNTIYF
NA	TRBV6-2/TRBV6-3	TRBJ1-5	15	many	TGTGCCAGCAGTTCGAGGGCCCCTAGCAATCAGCCCCAGCATTTT	CASSSRAPSNQPQHF
TRBD2	TRBV20-1	TRBJ2-7	15	many	TGCAGTGCTAGGGTAACTAGCGGGAGTAGGTACGAGCAGTACTTC	CSARVTSGSRYEQYF
NA	TRBV7-8	TRBJ2-3	15	many	TGTGCCAGCAGCTTAGCAGAGCCCTCCCCAGATACGCAGTATTTT	CASSLAEPSPDTQYF
NA	TRBV28	TRBJ2-3	11	NA	TGTGCCAGCACAGCAACAGATACGCAGTATTTT	CASTATDTQYF
NA	TRBV19	TRBJ1-2	14	few	TGTGCCAGTATGGGGGCAACAGCTAACTATGGCTACACCTTC	CASMGATANYGYTF
NA	TRBV12-3/TRBV12-4	TRBJ2-1	12	many	TGTGCCAGCAGTTTGAGGGGCGATGAGCAGTTCTTC	CASSLRGDEQFF
TRBD1	TRBV29-1	TRBJ1-2	12	many	TGCAGCGTTGAGGGGACAGGGGGCGACTACACCTTC	CSVEGTGGDYTF
NA	TRBV19	TRBJ2-5	14	NA	TGTGCCAGTAGTATAGTAGGGAAGACCGGGACCCAGTACTTC	CASSIVGKTGTQYF
NA	TRBV24-1	TRBJ1-4	15	NA	TGTGCCACCAGTGAAAGTGGGAGTGGAGATGAAAAACTGTTTTTT	CATSESGSGDEKLFF
NA	TRBV6-2/TRBV6-3	TRBJ1-3	14	many	TGTGCCAGCAGACGGGTTCTCTCTGGAAACACCATATATTTT	CASRRVLSGNTIYF
TRBD2	TRBV20-1	TRBJ2-1	16	many	TGCAGTGCTACCCCCCTTCTAGCGGGGGATTACAATGAGCAGTTCTTC	CSATPLLAGDYNEQFF
NA	TRBV3-1	TRBJ1-1	16	many	TGTGCCAGCAGCCAAATCCAGGGAAGGTTTAGCACTGAAGCTTTCTTT	CASSQIQGRFSTEAFF
NA	TRBV20-1	TRBJ2-7	14	NA	TGCAGTGCTAGAGTCTCGGACCCCCCGTACGAGCAGTACTTC	CSARVSDPPYEQYF
NA	TRBV5-6	TRBJ2-5	13	NA	TGTACCAGCAATCTACTGGGGGGAGGAGCCCAGTACTTC	CTSNLLGGGAQYF
NA	TRBV10-1	TRBJ2-5	13	NA	TGCGCCAGCAGTTTACAGGGAAGTGAGACCCAGTACTTC	CASSLQGSETQYF
NA	TRBV3-1	TRBJ2-5	14	many	TGTGCCAGCAGCCAACTAAGCAGGGGAGAGACCCAGTACTTC	CASSQLSRGETQYF
NA	TRBV29-1	TRBJ1-3	11	few	TGCAGCGCCCTCTCTGGAAACACCATATATTTT	CSALSGNTIYF
TRBD2	TRBV20-1	TRBJ2-3	16	many	TGCAGTGCTAGAGAAGCTAGCGGGGGTTACACAGATACGCAGTATTTT	CSAREASGGYTDTQYF
TRBD1	TRBV12-3/TRBV12-4	TRBJ2-2	14	NA	TGTGCCAGCAGTTCGTGGACAGGGGTATGGGAGCTGTTTTTT	CASSSWTGVWELFF
TRBD1	TRBV10-3	TRBJ1-4	15	many	TGTGCCATCAGTGGATCGGGGCAGGGGGAAGAAAAACTGTTTTTT	CAISGSGQGEEKLFF
NA	TRBV5-1	TRBJ2-6	15	few	TGCGCCAGCAGCTCCGGAGGCTCTGGGGCCAACGTCCTGACTTTC	CASSSGGSGANVLTF
NA	TRBV29-1	TRBJ2-5	17	many	TGCAGCGTTGAAGATCCTAGTTTAGGGGCCTCCCAAGAGACCCAGTACTTC	CSVEDPSLGASQETQYF
NA	TRBV5-6	TRBJ1-2	15	NA	TGTGCCAGCAGCTTGAGGAGTGGGCGGCACTATGGCTACACCTTC	CASSLRSGRHYGYTF
NA	TRBV19	TRBJ1-5	16	NA	TGTGCCAGTAGTGAAATTGGGGCACCTAGCAATCAGCCCCAGCATTTT	CASSEIGAPSNQPQHF
NA	TRBV3-1	TRBJ2-5	14	NA	TGTGCCAGCAGCCAAGACGGCGGGAAAGAGACCCAGTACTTC	CASSQDGGKETQYF
NA	TRBV18	TRBJ2-3	14	many	TGTGCCAGCTCACCCACTAGTAGCACAGATACGCAGTATTTT	CASSPTSSTDTQYF
TRBD1	TRBV20-1	TRBJ2-7	13	NA	TGCAGTGCCCCAGGGGACAGGGCCTACGAGCAGTACTTC	CSAPGDRAYEQYF
NA	TRBV7-6	TRBJ2-4	15	few	TGTGCCAGCAGCTTAAGGGTGGTAGCCAAAAACATTCAGTACTTC	CASSLRVVAKNIQYF